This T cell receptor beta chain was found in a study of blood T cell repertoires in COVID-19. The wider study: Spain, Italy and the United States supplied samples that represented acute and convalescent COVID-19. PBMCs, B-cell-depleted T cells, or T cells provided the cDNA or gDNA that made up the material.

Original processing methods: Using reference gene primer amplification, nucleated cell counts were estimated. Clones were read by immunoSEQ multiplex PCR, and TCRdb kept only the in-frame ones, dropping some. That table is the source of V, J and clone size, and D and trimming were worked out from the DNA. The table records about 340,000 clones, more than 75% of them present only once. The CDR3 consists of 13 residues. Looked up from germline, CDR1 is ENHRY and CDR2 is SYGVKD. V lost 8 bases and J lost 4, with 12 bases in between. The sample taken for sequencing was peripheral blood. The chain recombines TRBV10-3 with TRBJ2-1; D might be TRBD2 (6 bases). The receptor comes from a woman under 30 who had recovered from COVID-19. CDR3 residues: CAILAVKYNEQFF. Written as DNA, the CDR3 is TGTGCCATCTTAGCGGTCAAATACAATGAGCAGTTCTTC.